The 10 T cell receptor beta chains in this list originate from one sample, sequenced in a study of cytomegalovirus exposure and HLA in healthy donors. The method was immunoSEQ multiplex PCR; TCRdb's version includes in-frame clones alone and lacks a portion of them. There are 85,000 to 90,000 clones in the sample; 95% to 98% occur only once, and 0.78% lies in the top ten. Sequenced: PBMCs. The source is a man aged 18 to 30 in good health and CMV-seronegative.

The rearrangement uses TRBV15 and TRBJ1-5; possibly TRBD1 for D (6 bases). V lost 1 base, J lost 3 bases, and 13 bases lay in between. In germline, CDR1 is LNHNV, CDR2 YYDKDF (reference sequence). This CDR3 has 16 amino acids. This chain's CDR3 is CATSRVAGATNQPQHF. In nucleotides, the CDR3 is TGTGCCACCAGCAGAGTGGCAGGGGCCACCAATCAGCCCCAGCATTTT. The whole variable domain, filled in from reference TRBV15 and TRBJ1-5, reads DAMVIQNPRYQVTQFGKPVTLSCSQTLNHNVMYWYQQKSSQAPKLLFHYYDKDFNNEADTPDNFQSRRPNTSFCFLDIRSPGLGDTAMYLCATSRVAGATNQPQHFGDGTRLSIL.

V is TRBV6-1 and J is TRBJ1-5; D unresolved. V lost 1 base to trimming and J lost 5 bases, with 12 bases between them. CDR1 is MNHNS and CDR2 is SASEGT in the germline V gene. The CDR3 is 15 residues long. CDR3 in amino acids: CASSEEFSDYQPQHF. The CDR3 DNA reads as TGTGCCAGCAGTGAAGAGTTCAGTGATTATCAGCCCCAGCATTTT.

This sequence joins TRBV14 and TRBJ2-1; 11 nucleotides align to TRBD2. With V trimmed by 0 bases and J by 11 bases, 6 bases remained unmatched. This CDR3 spans 15 amino acids. Germline assignment: CDR1 SGHDN and CDR2 FVKESK. This CDR3 is CASSQDGLAGGKQFF. The CDR3 region has the DNA TGTGCCAGCAGCCAAGATGGGCTAGCGGGAGGCAAGCAGTTCTTC.

V usage is TRBV6-6 and J usage is TRBJ2-3, with 8 nucleotides matching TRBD2. This CDR3 region has 14 residues. Germline trimming cut 7 bases from V and 2 bases from J; bases unmatched to any gene: 5. Germline V gene lookup returns CDR1 MNHNY and CDR2 SVGAGI (reference sequence). CDR3 region: CASTRTSNTDTQYF. The CDR3 DNA sequence: TGTGCCAGCACCCGGACTAGCAACACAGATACGCAGTATTTT.

This clone occurred once. The chain uses TRBV7-8 and TRBJ2-3; a weak D match, TRBD2 (5 bases). The CDR3 contains 16 residues. Trimming took off 6 bases at V and 3 bases at J, with 19 bases between the two ends. The germline V gene encodes CDR1 SGHVS and CDR2 FQNEAQ. In nucleotides, the CDR3 is TGTGCCAGCAGGACCCCCTCGGCGGGTACAACAGATACGCAGTATTTT. This encodes CASRTPSAGTTDTQYF.

V usage is TRBV7-9 and J usage is TRBJ1-3, with D unclear. CDR1 and CDR2 from the germline V gene are SEHNR and FQNEAQ (reference sequence). This CDR3 spans 12 amino acids. Deletions cut 11 bases from V and 0 bases from J, with 8 bases between. CDR3 protein: CAGFTSGNTIYF. As DNA, the CDR3 is TGTGCCGGCTTTACCTCTGGAAACACCATATATTTT.

The CDR3 DNA reads TGTGCCAGCAGTTCCCCGGGACTAGTTTCGGCCGATACGCAGTATTTT. The encoded protein is CASSSPGLVSADTQYF. The chain combines TRBV27 with TRBJ2-3; TRBD2 matches at 8 bases. The CDR3 runs 16 residues. V trimming: 4 bases; J trimming: 6 bases; junction bases outside the gene matches: 12. CDR1 is MNHEY, CDR2 SMNVEV, per germline (reference sequence).

V is TRBV7-9 and J is TRBJ2-2; D perhaps matches TRBD2 (6 bases). The CDR3 totals 16 residues. V was trimmed by 4 bases and J by 1 base, leaving 13 bases between them. Germline assignment: CDR1 SEHNR and CDR2 FQNEAQ (reference sequence). The CDR3 DNA reads as TGTGCCAGCAGCTCTGCGCCGGGACTGAACACCGGGGAGCTGTTTTTT. This encodes CASSSAPGLNTGELFF.

The V and J genes are TRBV4-3 and TRBJ2-1; 11 nucleotides agree with TRBD2. V gave up 5 bases and J gave up 4 bases; unmatched junction bases: 4. Per germline, CDR1 LGHNA and CDR2 YSLEER. The CDR3 loop spans 15 amino acids. The CDR3 nucleotides read TGCGCCAGCAGCGACGGGACTAGCGGATACAATGAGCAGTTCTTC. It translates to CASSDGTSGYNEQFF.

The genes are TRBV30 and TRBJ2-7, with D perhaps matching TRBD1 (6 bases). Germline CDR1 and CDR2: GTSNPN and SVGIG (reference sequence). This CDR3 has 12 residues. Deletions cut 2 bases from V and 7 bases from J, with 12 bases between. CDR3 sequence: CAWSPRGEEQYV. The CDR3 region has the DNA TGTGCCTGGAGTCCCAGGGGTGAAGAGCAGTACGTC.